What follows describes a single T cell receptor beta chain. Production of TCR beta cDNA relied on 5'RACE template switching with UMIs. Using the 5' RACE reads, TCRdb records one entry per CDR3 protein without DNA. This sample contains 350,000 to 400,000 distinct CDR3 sequences. These data come from a study of T cells expressing NK-cell markers. Looking at the study overall: Sorted CD3+CD56-NKG2C+, CD3+CD56+NKG2C- and CD3+CD56+NKG2C+ T cells were the source of the TCR beta repertoires. Seven HCMV-seropositive donors and one seronegative donor made up the eight sequenced donors.

Germline-derived CDR1 and CDR2 are LNHNV and YYDKDF (reference sequence). The CDR3 runs to 15 residues. J is TRBJ2-1 and V is TRBV15; TCRdb indicates TRBD2, and absent DNA this call remains unverified. The specimen sequenced was blood T cells: a sorted CD56 or NKG2C T cell subset, CD4+ or CD8+ T cells, or bulk PBMC T cells (not recorded which). The receptor's source is a woman between 45 and 60 years old in good health. The CDR3: CATSRSSGVYNEQFF.